This T cell receptor beta chain was recovered during a study of cytomegalovirus exposure and HLA in healthy donors. Germline V lookup: CDR1 SEHNR, CDR2 FQNEAQ (reference sequence). CDR3 length equals 16 residues. V gave up 0 bases and J gave up 1 base; unmatched junction bases: 2. Assay: immunoSEQ multiplex PCR; the TCRdb copy retains only in-frame clones and omits some. In the table there are about 74,000 clones, 85% to 95% of which are singletons. Sequencing was done on a sample of PBMCs. The rearrangement joins TRBV7-9 to TRBJ1-1, with 10 bases matching TRBD1. The sequence was obtained from a woman aged 18-29 years in good health and CMV-seropositive. The CDR3 DNA is TGTGCCAGCAGCTTAGCGGGACAGGGGCGGAACACTGAAGCTTTCTTT. It yields the protein CASSLAGQGRNTEAFF. Drawing the rest from reference TRBV7-9 and TRBJ1-1, the complete variable domain is DTGVSQNPRHKITKRGQNVTFRCDPISEHNRLYWYRQTLGQGPEFLTYFQNEAQLEKSRLLSDRFSAERPKGSFSTLEIQRTEQGDSAMYLCASSLAGQGRNTEAFFGQGTRLTVV.